This T cell receptor (beta chain) was found in a study of T cell responses to AZD1222 COVID-19 vaccine. General observations from the study: Sampled repertoires all dated from after the peak T cell response. Baseline seropositives among AZD1222 recipients totaled only five to seven. Reportedly, nearly half the spike-specific TCRs target unmutated variant regions. Once two AZD1222 doses were given, Spike-specific TCR breadth and depth went up.

This table comes from immunoSEQ multiplex PCR, and its TCRdb copy is limited to in-frame clones, with some not included. The sample gives around 120,000 clones, about 90% of which show up once; under 3% is in the top ten. The V gene lost 6 bases and the J gene lost 5 bases, with 11 bases spanning the gap. The CDR3 consists of 13 residues. Germline V CDR1 and CDR2: MNHEY, SMNVEV (reference sequence). This clone was picked up a small number of times. Its specificity is not known. This rearrangement joins TRBV27 to TRBJ1-5; no reliable D call. This sequence was found in an adult who received the AZD1222 COVID-19 vaccine. The sequenced sample was peripheral blood, obtained 28 days after the second AZD1222 dose. The CDR3: CASRKARDQPQHF. CDR3 nucleotides: TGTGCCAGCAGGAAGGCCCGTGATCAGCCCCAGCATTTT.